The 2 T cell receptor beta chains presented below share a single source sample, sequenced in a study of response to subunit inactivated influenza vaccine. Each CDR3 protein is one row after TCRdb ran MiXCR on the RT-PCR reads. The sample yields more than 600,000 distinct CDR3 sequences, approximately 18% seen once. The sequenced sample was PBMCs from blood, obtained approximately 5 days after vaccination. The receptor source for this set is a man in his fifties who received an inactivated influenza vaccine.

The rearrangement joins TRBV3-1 to TRBJ2-3; D might be TRBD1 (5 bases). The germline V gene has CDR1 LGHDT and CDR2 YNNKEL (reference sequence). With 0 bases removed from V and 6 bases from J, the gap between germline ends came to 10 bases. CDR3 size: 14 residues. The CDR3 region has the DNA TGTGCCAGCAGCCAAGAGCGGCAGGGTGATACGCAGTATTTT. It encodes CASSQERQGDTQYF.

A few counts support this clonotype. The chain has TRBV4-2 and TRBJ2-1; D gene unclear. Germline V gives CDR1 LGHNA, CDR2 YNFKEQ. Trimming shortened V by 1 base and J by 7 bases, and 11 bases separated the two germline ends. This CDR3 comprises 14 residues. The CDR3 region has the DNA TGTGCCAGCAGCCAAGCCCCGTCTCCGAATGAGCAGTTCTTC. It translates to CASSQAPSPNEQFF.